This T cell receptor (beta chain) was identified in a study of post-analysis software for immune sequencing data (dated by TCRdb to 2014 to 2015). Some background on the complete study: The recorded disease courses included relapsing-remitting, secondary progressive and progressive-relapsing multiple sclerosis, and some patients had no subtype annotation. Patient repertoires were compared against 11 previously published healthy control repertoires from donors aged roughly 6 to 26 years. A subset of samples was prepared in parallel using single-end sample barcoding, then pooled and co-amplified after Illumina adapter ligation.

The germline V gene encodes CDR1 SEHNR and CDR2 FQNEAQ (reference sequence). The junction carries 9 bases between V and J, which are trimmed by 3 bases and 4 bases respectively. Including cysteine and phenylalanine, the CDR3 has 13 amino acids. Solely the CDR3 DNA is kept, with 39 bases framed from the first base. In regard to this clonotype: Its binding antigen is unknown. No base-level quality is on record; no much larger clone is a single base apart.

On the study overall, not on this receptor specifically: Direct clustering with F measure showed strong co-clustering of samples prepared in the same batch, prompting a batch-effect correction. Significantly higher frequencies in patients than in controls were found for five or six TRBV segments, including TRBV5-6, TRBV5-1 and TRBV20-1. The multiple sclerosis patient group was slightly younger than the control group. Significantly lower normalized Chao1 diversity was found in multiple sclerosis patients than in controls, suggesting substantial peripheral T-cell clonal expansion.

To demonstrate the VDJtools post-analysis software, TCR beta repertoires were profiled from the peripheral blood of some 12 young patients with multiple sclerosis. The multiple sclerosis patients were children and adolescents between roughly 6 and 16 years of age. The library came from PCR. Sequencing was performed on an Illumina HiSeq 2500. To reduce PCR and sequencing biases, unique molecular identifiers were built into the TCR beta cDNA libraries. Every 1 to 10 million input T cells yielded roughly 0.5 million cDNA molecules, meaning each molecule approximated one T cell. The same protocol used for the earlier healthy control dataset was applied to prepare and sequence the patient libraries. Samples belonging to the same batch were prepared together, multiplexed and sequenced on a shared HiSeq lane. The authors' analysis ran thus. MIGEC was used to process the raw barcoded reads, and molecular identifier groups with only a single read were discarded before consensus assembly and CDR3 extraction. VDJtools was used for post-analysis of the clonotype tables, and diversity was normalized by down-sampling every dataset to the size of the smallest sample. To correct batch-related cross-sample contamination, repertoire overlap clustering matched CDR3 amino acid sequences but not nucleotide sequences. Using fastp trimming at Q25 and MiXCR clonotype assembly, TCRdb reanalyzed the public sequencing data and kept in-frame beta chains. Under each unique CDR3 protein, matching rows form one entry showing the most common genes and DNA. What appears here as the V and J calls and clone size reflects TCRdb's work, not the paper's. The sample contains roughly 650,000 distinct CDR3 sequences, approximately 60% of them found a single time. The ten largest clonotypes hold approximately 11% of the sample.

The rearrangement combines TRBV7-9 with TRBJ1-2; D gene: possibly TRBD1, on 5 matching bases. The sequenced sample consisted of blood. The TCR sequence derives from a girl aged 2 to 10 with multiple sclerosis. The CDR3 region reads CASSLGHSYGYTF. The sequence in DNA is TGTGCCAGCAGCTTGGGGCATTCCTATGGCTACACCTTC.